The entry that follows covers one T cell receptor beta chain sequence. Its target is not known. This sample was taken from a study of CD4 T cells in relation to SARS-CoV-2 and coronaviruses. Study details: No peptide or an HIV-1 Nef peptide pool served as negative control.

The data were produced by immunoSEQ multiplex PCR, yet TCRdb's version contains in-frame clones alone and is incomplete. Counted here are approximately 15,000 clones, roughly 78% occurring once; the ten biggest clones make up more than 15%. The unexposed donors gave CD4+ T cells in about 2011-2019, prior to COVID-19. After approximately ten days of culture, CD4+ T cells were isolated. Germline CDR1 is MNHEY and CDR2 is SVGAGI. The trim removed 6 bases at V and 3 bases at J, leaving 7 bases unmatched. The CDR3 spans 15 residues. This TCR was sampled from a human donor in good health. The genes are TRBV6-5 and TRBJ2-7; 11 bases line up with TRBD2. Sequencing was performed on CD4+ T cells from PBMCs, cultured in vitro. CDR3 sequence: CASRVSSGRYYEQYF. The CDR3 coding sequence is TGTGCCAGCAGGGTATCTAGCGGGAGGTACTACGAGCAGTACTTC.